This TCR beta chain was documented in a study of shared clonotypes between healthy human individuals. CDR1 is SNHLY, CDR2 FYNNEI, per germline. V was pared by 1 base and J by 4 bases, with 14 bases between. The CDR3 runs to 15 residues. Produced via immunoSEQ multiplex PCR; TCRdb's table is partial and in-frame only. Altogether under 2.5 million clones are present, around 92% being singletons, with the ten largest covering roughly 0.34%. The TCR originated in a young man in good health. Some clones in this sample may be carry-over from other donors' samples. Material: naive CD4+ T cells from PBMCs. Subset indicated: CD45RA+ positively selected. The chain combines TRBV2 with TRBJ2-7; D perhaps matches TRBD2 (6 bases). In nucleotides, the CDR3 is TGTGCCAGCAGTGAAGGCGGGGCAGGTGATTACGAGCAGTACTTC. It translates to CASSEGGAGDYEQYF.